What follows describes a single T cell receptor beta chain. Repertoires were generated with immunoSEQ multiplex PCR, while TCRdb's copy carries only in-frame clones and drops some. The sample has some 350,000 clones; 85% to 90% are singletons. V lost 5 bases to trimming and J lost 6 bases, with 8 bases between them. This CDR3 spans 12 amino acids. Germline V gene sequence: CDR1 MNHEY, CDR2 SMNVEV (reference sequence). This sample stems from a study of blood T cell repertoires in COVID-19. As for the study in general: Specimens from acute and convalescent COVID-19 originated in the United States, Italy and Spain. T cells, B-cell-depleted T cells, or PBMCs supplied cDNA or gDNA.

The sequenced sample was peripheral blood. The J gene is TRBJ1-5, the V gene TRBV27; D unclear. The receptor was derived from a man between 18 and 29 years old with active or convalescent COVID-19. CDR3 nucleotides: TGTGCCAGCAGTAAAACTGGTCAGCCCCAGCATTTT. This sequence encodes CASSKTGQPQHF.